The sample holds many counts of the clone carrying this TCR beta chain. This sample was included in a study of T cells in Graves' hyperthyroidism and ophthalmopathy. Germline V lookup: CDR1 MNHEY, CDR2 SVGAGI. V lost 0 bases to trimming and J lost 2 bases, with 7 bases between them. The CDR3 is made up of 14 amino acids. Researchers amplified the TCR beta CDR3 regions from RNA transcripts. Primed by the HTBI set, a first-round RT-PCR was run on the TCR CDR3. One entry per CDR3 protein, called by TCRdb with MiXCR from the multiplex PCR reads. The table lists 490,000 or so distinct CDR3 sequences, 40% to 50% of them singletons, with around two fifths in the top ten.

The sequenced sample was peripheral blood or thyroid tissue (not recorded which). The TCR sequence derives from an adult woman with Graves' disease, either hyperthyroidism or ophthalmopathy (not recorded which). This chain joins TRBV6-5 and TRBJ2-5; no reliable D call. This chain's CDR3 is CASSYSRSQETQYF. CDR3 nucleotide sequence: TGTGCCAGCAGTTACTCGAGATCTCAAGAGACCCAGTACTTC.